The rows below give T cell receptor beta chains drawn from one sample of a study of blood T cell repertoires in COVID-19. Sequencing used immunoSEQ multiplex PCR; TCRdb keeps in-frame clones, though not all of them. Found here are a few hundred thousand clones, over 75% of them singletons; the top ten hold around 13%. The sample taken for sequencing was peripheral blood. The receptor set was obtained from a woman aged 60 to 75 with acute or convalescent COVID-19. Both conserved end residues are part of each CDR3.

j_gene: TRBJ2-3
v_gene: TRBV7-6
CDR3aa: CASSLSEGPFVTQYF

j_gene: TRBJ2-7
v_gene: TRBV28
CDR3aa: CASSFRDSYEQYF

j_gene: TRBJ1-5
v_gene: TRBV5-5
CDR3aa: CASSFKGQGIGQPQHF

j_gene: TRBJ2-1
v_gene: TRBV9
CDR3aa: CASSVGTQSSYNEQFF

j_gene: TRBJ2-3
v_gene: TRBV29-1
CDR3aa: CSVVTSGGMADTQYF

j_gene: TRBJ1-1
v_gene: TRBV5-1
CDR3aa: CASSLDGLNTEAFF

j_gene: TRBJ1-5
v_gene: TRBV28
CDR3aa: CASSARQGSSNQPQHF

j_gene: TRBJ2-7
v_gene: TRBV6-2/TRBV6-3
CDR3aa: CASSYHLTNPSDYEQYF

j_gene: TRBJ2-5
v_gene: TRBV24-1
CDR3aa: CATRGSDGTQYF

j_gene: TRBJ2-7
v_gene: TRBV7-8
CDR3aa: CASSLAGREWYEQYF

j_gene: TRBJ1-1
v_gene: TRBV5-1
CDR3aa: CASSLGQMMNTEAFF

j_gene: TRBJ2-5
v_gene: TRBV5-1
CDR3aa: CASTWGDREQETQYF

j_gene: TRBJ1-5
v_gene: TRBV10-3
CDR3aa: CAISAGWGGAQSNQPQHF

j_gene: TRBJ2-1
v_gene: TRBV28
CDR3aa: CASSWGQGGYNEQFF

j_gene: TRBJ2-7
v_gene: TRBV6-5
CDR3aa: CASSKTGTSYEQYF

j_gene: TRBJ1-4
v_gene: TRBV5-1
CDR3aa: CASSLLTGSNEKLFF

j_gene: TRBJ1-4
v_gene: TRBV18
CDR3aa: CASSLGPGQGYATNEKLFF

j_gene: TRBJ1-1
v_gene: TRBV6-1
CDR3aa: CASSEGAVTHTEAFF

j_gene: TRBJ2-2
v_gene: TRBV5-1
CDR3aa: CASSWRQGTGELFF

j_gene: TRBJ1-4
v_gene: TRBV3-1/TRBV3-2
CDR3aa: CASSPRRATNEKLFF

j_gene: TRBJ2-7
v_gene: TRBV27
CDR3aa: CASSLSRGPAYEQYF

j_gene: TRBJ1-2
v_gene: TRBV11-2
CDR3aa: CASSEDRLGGYTF

j_gene: TRBJ1-2
v_gene: TRBV25-1
CDR3aa: CASAPPGVYGYTF

j_gene: TRBJ2-7
v_gene: TRBV2
CDR3aa: CASRPTGRGSYEQYF

j_gene: TRBJ2-5
v_gene: TRBV28
CDR3aa: CASYSFQETQYF

j_gene: TRBJ1-5
v_gene: TRBV7-9
CDR3aa: CASSSGQLNQPQHF

j_gene: TRBJ2-2
v_gene: TRBV6-4
CDR3aa: CASRRGGVNTGELFF

j_gene: TRBJ1-2
v_gene: TRBV12-3/TRBV12-4
CDR3aa: CASRSGGAYGYTF

j_gene: TRBJ1-1
v_gene: TRBV14
CDR3aa: CASSQIDRFEAFF

j_gene: TRBJ1-6
v_gene: TRBV28
CDR3aa: CASKTNREGNSPLHF

j_gene: TRBJ2-7
v_gene: TRBV2
CDR3aa: CASKREQGTAEQYF

j_gene: TRBJ2-1
v_gene: TRBV24-1
CDR3aa: CATSLGQFYEQFF

j_gene: TRBJ1-6
v_gene: TRBV7-9
CDR3aa: CASTGGGANSPLHF

j_gene: TRBJ1-2
v_gene: TRBV6-5
CDR3aa: CASSYLRDSGGYTF

j_gene: TRBJ1-2
v_gene: TRBV11-3
CDR3aa: CASSEQGFIGYTF

j_gene: TRBJ2-2
v_gene: TRBV6-5
CDR3aa: CASALAGAGTGELFF

j_gene: TRBJ1-1
v_gene: TRBV7-2
CDR3aa: CASSTRRTNTEAFF

j_gene: TRBJ1-1
v_gene: TRBV27
CDR3aa: CASSLSRTATTRAFF

j_gene: TRBJ1-1
v_gene: TRBV19
CDR3aa: CASSRSRGSLNTEAFF

j_gene: TRBJ2-2
v_gene: TRBV7-8
CDR3aa: CASSLIRRLRNTGELFF

j_gene: TRBJ1-2
v_gene: TRBV28
CDR3aa: CATPGQGVSGYTF

j_gene: TRBJ2-3
v_gene: TRBV28
CDR3aa: CASSLSGGGTDTQYF

j_gene: TRBJ1-5
v_gene: TRBV6-5
CDR3aa: CASSPGGQPQHF

j_gene: TRBJ1-2
v_gene: TRBV7-2
CDR3aa: CASSLDRDLYGYTF

j_gene: TRBJ1-1
v_gene: TRBV7-6
CDR3aa: CASSRDRGRGTEAFF

j_gene: TRBJ1-4
v_gene: TRBV29-1
CDR3aa: CSANRGEGEKLFF

j_gene: TRBJ2-7
v_gene: TRBV9
CDR3aa: CASSVGAKGGSYEQYF

j_gene: TRBJ2-2
v_gene: TRBV28
CDR3aa: CASSLGQGTGELFF

j_gene: TRBJ1-3
v_gene: TRBV5-1
CDR3aa: CASSLGHHSSGNTIYF